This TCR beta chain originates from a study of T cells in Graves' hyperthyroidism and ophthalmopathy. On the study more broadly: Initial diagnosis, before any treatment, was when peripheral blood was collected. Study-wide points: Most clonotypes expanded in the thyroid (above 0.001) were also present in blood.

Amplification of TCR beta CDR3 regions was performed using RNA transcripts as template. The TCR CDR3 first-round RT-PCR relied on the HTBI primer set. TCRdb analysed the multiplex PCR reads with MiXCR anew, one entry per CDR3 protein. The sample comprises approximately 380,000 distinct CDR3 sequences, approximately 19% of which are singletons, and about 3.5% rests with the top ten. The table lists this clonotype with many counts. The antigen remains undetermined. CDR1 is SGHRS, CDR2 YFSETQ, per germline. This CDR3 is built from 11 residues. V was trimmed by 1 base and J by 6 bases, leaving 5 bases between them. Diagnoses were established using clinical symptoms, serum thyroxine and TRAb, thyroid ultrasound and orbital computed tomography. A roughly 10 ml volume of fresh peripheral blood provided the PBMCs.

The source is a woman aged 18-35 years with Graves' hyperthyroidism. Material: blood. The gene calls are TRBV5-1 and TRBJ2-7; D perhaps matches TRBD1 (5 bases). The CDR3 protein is CASSLTGEQYF. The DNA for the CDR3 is TGCGCCAGCAGCTTGACAGGCGAGCAGTACTTC. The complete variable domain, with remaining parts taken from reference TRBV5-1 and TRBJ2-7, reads KAGVTQTPRYLIKTRGQQVTLSCSPISGHRSVSWYQQTPGQGLQFLFEYFSETQRNKGNFPGRFSGRQFSNSRSEMNVSTLELGDSALYLCASSLTGEQYFGPGTRLTVT.